This is a list of T cell receptor beta chains from one sample in a study of Tregs in tolerant kidney transplant recipients. Measured with immunoSEQ multiplex PCR; TCRdb has only the in-frame clones, and not every one. There are approximately 60,000 clones in the sample; about four fifths occur only once, and about 5% lies in the top ten. The sample taken for sequencing was CD4+ T cells from blood. The receptors shown here come from a human donor in good health. Both conserved end residues are part of each CDR3. The order of the fields is clone size, V gene, J gene, CDR3 protein. Not every row has a clone size; where given, it reads once, few, many or a size class.

>few|TRBV11-1|TRBJ2-5
CASSPGKETQYF
>.|TRBV7-2|TRBJ2-7
CASSQISLAGGPEQYF
>few|TRBV30|TRBJ1-2
CAWSASGGGPYGYTF
>.|TRBV6-5|TRBJ1-6
CASSPNNSPLHF
>.|TRBV29-1|TRBJ2-5
CSGDYRDRGRETQYF
>.|TRBV5-1|TRBJ2-5
CASSPVDRGRETQYF
>few|TRBV5-1|TRBJ2-3
CASSSQGGTDTQYF
>.|TRBV5-4|TRBJ2-5
CASSSPGQGQETQYF
>few|TRBV7-3|TRBJ2-5
CASSLTGARGETQYF
>.|TRBV7-2|TRBJ2-1
CASSLSGLAGHNEQFF
>once|TRBV18|.
CASSPSRGTDRAGAYEQYF
>.|TRBV5-1|TRBJ2-3
CASSSRGNTDTQYF
>.|TRBV5-8|TRBJ2-3
CVSSLRAGGLDTQYF
>once|TRBV6-5|TRBJ1-2
CASSTGGYGYTF
>.|TRBV7-9|TRBJ1-5
CASQDRDQPQHF
>.|TRBV4-3|TRBJ2-2
CASSQQLGDLAGELFF
>.|TRBV11-3|TRBJ1-1
CASSLESGSGTEAFF
>.|TRBV18|TRBJ2-1
CASSWGLPFSYNEQFF
>.|TRBV11-2|TRBJ1-1
CASRWDTEAFF
>.|TRBV19|TRBJ2-3
CASKDRGYTDTQYF
>.|TRBV7-9|TRBJ2-3
CASRITLASTDTQYF
>.|TRBV11-2|TRBJ2-7
CASSLSGLERDHEQYF
>.|TRBV5-6|TRBJ2-5
CASSLVAGDTTQYF
>.|TRBV6-5|TRBJ1-2
CASSYEGIDPYGYTF
>.|TRBV11-2|TRBJ2-5
CASSSQEKAQETQYF
>.|TRBV18|TRBJ2-3
CASSLLRGRRYGDTQYF
>.|TRBV4-1|TRBJ1-2
CASSHTTDRWYGYTF
>.|TRBV11-3|TRBJ2-1
CASGMQGNEQFF
>.|TRBV30|TRBJ1-2
CACMDRADGYTF
>.|TRBV7-3|TRBJ2-2
CASSRDRDNTGELFF
>.|TRBV10-3|TRBJ2-6
CAISDGGEGANVLTF
>.|TRBV21-1|TRBJ1-1
CASSKPGADTEAFF
>.|TRBV11-3|TRBJ2-5
CASSLPGLAGGGETQYF
>.|TRBV7-2|TRBJ1-5
CASSLGVDRFPHF
>.|TRBV11-3|TRBJ2-2
CASSLDKMGEKNTGELFF
>.|TRBV5-4|TRBJ2-3
CASSLRTRRLHTQYF
>.|TRBV2|TRBJ2-7
CASRRGLASSYEQYF
>.|TRBV30|TRBJ2-1
CAWVRGRSYNEQFF
>.|TRBV2|TRBJ2-1
CASKSRTSNNEQFF
>.|TRBV7-8|TRBJ1-2
CASSLASREDGYTF
>.|TRBV5-8|TRBJ2-5
CASYRDRQETQYF
>.|TRBV29-1|TRBJ1-4
CSVGTGAREKLFF